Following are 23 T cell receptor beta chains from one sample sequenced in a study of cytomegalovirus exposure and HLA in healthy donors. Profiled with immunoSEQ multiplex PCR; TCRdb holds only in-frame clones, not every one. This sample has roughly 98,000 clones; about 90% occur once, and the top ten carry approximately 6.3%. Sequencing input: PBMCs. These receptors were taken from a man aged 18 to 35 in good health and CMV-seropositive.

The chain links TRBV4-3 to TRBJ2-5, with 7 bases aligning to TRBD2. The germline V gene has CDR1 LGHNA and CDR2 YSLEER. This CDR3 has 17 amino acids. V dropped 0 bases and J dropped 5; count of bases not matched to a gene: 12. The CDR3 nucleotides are TGCGCCAGCAGCCAAGAATTGGCGGGAGAGCGGGTGGAGACCCAGTACTTC. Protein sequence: CASSQELAGERVETQYF.

The CDR3: CASSLVAGVVISEQFF. DNA for the CDR3: TGTGCCAGCAGCTTGGTAGCGGGAGTCGTAATTAGTGAGCAGTTCTTC. This chain connects TRBV11-3 to TRBJ2-1; 9 bases match TRBD2. Germline V gives CDR1 SGHNT, CDR2 YENEEA. The J segment lost 9 bases and the V segment lost 3 bases, leaving 12 bases of the junction unmatched. CDR3 size: 16 residues.

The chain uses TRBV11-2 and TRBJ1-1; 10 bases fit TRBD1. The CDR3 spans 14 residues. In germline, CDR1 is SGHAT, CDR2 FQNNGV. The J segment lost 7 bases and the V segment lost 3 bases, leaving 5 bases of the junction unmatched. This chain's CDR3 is CASSFGTGDLEAFF. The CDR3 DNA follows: TGTGCCAGCAGCTTCGGGACAGGGGACCTTGAAGCTTTCTTT.

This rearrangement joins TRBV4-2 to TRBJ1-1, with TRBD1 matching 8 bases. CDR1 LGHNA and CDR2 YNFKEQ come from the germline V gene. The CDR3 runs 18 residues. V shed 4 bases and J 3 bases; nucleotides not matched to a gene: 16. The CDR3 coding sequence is TGTGCCAGCAGCCCCAGAGGCTTGAGGACAGGGAGGTACACTGAAGCTTTCTTT. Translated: CASSPRGLRTGRYTEAFF.

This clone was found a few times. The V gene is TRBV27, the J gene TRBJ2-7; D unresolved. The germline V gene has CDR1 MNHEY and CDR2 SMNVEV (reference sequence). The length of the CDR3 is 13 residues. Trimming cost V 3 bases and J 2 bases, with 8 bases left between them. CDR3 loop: CASSFLSTYEQYF. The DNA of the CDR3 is TGTGCCAGCAGTTTCCTATCAACCTACGAGCAGTACTTC.

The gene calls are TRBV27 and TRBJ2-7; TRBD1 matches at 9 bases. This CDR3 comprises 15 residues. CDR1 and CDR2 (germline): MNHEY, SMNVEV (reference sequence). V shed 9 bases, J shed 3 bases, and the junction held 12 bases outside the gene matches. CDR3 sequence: CASLPVGQGIYEQYF. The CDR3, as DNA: TGTGCCAGTTTACCCGTGGGACAGGGTATCTACGAGCAGTACTTC.

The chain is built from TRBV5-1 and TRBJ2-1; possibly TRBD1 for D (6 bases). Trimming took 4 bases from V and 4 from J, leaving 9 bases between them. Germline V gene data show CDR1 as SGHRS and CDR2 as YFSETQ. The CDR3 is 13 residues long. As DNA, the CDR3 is TGCGCCAGCAGCGAACAGGGTTACAATGAGCAGTTCTTC. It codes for CASSEQGYNEQFF.

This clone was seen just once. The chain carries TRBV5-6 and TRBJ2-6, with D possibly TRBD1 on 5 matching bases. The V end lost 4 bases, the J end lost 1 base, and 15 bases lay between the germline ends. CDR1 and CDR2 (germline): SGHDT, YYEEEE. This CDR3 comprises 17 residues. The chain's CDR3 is CASSPEKGWSGANVLTF. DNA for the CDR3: TGTGCCAGCAGCCCTGAGAAGGGGTGGTCTGGGGCCAACGTCCTGACTTTC.

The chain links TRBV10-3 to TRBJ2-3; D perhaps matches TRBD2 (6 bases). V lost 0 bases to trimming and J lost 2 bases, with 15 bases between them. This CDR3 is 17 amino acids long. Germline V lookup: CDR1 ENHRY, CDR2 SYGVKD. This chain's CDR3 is CAISESTDRGLTDTQYF. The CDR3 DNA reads TGTGCCATCAGTGAGTCCACAGATAGGGGACTCACAGATACGCAGTATTTT.

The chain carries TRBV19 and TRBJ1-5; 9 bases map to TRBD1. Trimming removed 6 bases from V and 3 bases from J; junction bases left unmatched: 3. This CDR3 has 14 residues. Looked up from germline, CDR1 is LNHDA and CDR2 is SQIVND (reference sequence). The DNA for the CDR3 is TGTGCCAGTAGGAGACAGGGGGACAATCAGCCCCAGCATTTT. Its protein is CASRRQGDNQPQHF.

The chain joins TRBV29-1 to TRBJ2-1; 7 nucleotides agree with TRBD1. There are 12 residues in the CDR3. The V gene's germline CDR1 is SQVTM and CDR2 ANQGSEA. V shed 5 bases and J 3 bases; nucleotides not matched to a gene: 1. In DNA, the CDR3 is TGCAGCGTTAGGGACAGCTACAATGAGCAGTTCTTC. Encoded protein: CSVRDSYNEQFF.

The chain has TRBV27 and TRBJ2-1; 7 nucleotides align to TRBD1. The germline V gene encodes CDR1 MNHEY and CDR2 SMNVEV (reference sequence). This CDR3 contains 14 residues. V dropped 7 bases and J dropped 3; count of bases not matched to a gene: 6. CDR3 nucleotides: TGTGCCAGCACCTCGACAGGGAACTACAATGAGCAGTTCTTC. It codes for CASTSTGNYNEQFF.

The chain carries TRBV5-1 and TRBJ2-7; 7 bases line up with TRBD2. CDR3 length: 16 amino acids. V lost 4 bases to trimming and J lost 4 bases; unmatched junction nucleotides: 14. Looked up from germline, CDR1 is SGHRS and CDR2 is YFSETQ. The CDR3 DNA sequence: TGCGCCAGCAGCCTGACGGGAGGCCTTGGAATATACGAGCAGTACTTC. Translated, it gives CASSLTGGLGIYEQYF.

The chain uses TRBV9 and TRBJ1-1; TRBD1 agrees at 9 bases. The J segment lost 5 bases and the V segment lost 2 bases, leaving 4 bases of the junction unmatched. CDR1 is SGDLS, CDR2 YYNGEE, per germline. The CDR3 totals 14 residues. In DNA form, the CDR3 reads TGTGCCAGCAGCGTTGGGGACAGGGATACTGAAGCTTTCTTT. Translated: CASSVGDRDTEAFF.

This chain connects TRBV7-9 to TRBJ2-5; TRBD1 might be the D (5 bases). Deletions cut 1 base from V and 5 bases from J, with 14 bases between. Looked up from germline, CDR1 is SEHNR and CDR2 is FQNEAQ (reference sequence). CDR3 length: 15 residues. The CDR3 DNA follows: TGTGCCAGCAGCTTAGTAGTAGGGGATAAGGAGACCCAGTACTTC. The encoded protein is CASSLVVGDKETQYF. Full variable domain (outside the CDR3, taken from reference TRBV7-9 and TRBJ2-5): DTGVSQNPRHKITKRGQNVTFRCDPISEHNRLYWYRQTLGQGPEFLTYFQNEAQLEKSRLLSDRFSAERPKGSFSTLEIQRTEQGDSAMYLCASSLVVGDKETQYFGPGTRLLVL.

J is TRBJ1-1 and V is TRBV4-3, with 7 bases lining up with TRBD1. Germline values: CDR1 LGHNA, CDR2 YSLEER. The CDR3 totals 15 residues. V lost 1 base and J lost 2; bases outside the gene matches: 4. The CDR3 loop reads CASSQGDRANTEAFF. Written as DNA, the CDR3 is TGCGCCAGCAGCCAAGGAGACAGGGCCAACACTGAAGCTTTCTTT.

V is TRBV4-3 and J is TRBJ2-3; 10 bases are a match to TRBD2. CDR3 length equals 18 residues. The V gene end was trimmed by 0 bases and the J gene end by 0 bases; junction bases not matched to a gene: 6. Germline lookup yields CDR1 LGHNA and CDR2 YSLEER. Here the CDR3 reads CASSQESSGGTSTDTQYF. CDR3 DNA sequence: TGCGCCAGCAGCCAAGAATCTAGCGGGGGAACTAGCACAGATACGCAGTATTTT.

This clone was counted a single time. CDR3 in DNA: TGTGCCAGCAGCCAAGCGACAGGGCCCGGTAGCAATCAGCCCCAGCATTTT. It yields the protein CASSQATGPGSNQPQHF. This rearrangement joins TRBV5-4 to TRBJ1-5; 7 nucleotides align to TRBD1. The V and J ends lost 4 bases and 0 bases, in that order; junction bases with no gene match: 10. CDR3 length equals 17 residues. Germline CDR1 SGHNT, CDR2 YYREEE (reference sequence).

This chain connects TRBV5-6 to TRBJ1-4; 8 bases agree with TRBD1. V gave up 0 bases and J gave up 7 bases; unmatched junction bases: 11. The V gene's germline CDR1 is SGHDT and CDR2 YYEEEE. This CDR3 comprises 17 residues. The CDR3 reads CASSLGFQGAGGEKLFF. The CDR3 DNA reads TGTGCCAGCAGCTTGGGATTTCAGGGGGCAGGCGGTGAAAAACTGTTTTTT.

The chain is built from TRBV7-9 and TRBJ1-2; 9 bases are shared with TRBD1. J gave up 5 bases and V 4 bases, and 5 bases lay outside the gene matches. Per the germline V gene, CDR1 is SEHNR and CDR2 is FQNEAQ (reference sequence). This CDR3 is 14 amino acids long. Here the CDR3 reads CASSSRDREYGYTF. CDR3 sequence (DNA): TGTGCCAGCAGCTCACGGGACAGGGAATATGGCTACACCTTC.

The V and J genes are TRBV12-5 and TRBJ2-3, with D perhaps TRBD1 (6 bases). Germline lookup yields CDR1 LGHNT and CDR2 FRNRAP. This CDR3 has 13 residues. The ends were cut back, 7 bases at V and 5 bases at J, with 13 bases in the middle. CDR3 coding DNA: TGTGCTAGTGTTAGGACAGCACTAGATACGCAGTATTTT. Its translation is CASVRTALDTQYF.

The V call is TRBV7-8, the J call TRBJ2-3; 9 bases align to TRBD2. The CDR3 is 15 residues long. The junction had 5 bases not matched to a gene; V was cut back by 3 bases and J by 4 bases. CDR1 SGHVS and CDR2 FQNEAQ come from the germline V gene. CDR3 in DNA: TGTGCCAGCAGCTTCGGGACTAGCAATGCAGATACGCAGTATTTT. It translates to CASSFGTSNADTQYF. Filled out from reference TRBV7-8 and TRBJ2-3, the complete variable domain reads GAGVSQSPRYKVAKRGQDVALRCDPISGHVSLFWYQQALGQGPEFLTYFQNEAQLDKSGLPSDRFFAERPEGSVSTLKIQRTQQEDSAVYLCASSFGTSNADTQYFGPGTRLTVL.

The CDR3 protein is CASSLGLTNTGELFF. In DNA form, the CDR3 reads TGTGCCAGCAGCTTAGGACTAACGAACACCGGGGAGCTGTTTTTT. The chain is built from TRBV7-9 and TRBJ2-2; D might be TRBD2 (5 bases). Germline V gene data show CDR1 as SEHNR and CDR2 as FQNEAQ (reference sequence). V was pared by 1 base and J by 0 bases, with 6 bases between. This CDR3 spans 15 amino acids. The full variable domain, in which reference TRBV7-9 and TRBJ2-2 provide the parts outside the CDR3, is DTGVSQNPRHKITKRGQNVTFRCDPISEHNRLYWYRQTLGQGPEFLTYFQNEAQLEKSRLLSDRFSAERPKGSFSTLEIQRTEQGDSAMYLCASSLGLTNTGELFFGEGSRLTVL.